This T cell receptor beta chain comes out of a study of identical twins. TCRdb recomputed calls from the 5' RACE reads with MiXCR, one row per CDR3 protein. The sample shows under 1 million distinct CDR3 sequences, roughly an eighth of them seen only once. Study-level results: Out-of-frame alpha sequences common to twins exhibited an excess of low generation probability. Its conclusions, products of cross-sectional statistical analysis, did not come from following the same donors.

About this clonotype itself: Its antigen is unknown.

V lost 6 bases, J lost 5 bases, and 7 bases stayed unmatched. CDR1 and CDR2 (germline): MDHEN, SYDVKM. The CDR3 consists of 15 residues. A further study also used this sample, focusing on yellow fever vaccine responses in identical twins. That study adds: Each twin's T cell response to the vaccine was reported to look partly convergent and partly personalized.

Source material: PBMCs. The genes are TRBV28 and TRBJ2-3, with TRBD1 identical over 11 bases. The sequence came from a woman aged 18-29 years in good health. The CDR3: CASSRWTGGVDTQYF. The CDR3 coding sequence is TGTGCCAGCAGCAGATGGACAGGGGGCGTAGATACGCAGTATTTT.